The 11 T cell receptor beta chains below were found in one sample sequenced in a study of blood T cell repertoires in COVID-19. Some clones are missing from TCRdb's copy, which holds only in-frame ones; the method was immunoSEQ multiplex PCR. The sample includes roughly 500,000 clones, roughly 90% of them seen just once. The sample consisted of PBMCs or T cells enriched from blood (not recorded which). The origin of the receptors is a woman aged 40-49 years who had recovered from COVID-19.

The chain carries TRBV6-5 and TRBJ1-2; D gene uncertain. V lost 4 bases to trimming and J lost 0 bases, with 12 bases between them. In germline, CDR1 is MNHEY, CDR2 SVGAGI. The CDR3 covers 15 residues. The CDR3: CASSFYSGANYGYTF. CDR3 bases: TGTGCCAGCAGTTTTTACAGCGGTGCTAACTATGGCTACACCTTC.

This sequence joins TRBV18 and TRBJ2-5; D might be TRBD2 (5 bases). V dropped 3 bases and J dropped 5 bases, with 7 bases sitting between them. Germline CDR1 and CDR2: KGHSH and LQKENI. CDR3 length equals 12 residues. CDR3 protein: CASSPRRETQYF. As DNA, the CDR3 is TGTGCCAGCTCACCTAGGAGGGAGACCCAGTACTTC. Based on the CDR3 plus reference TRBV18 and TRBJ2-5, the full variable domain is NAGVMQNPRHLVRRRGQEARLRCSPMKGHSHVYWYRQLPEEGLKFMVYLQKENIIDESGMPKERFSAEFPKEGPSILRIQQVVRGDSAAYFCASSPRRETQYFGPGTRLLVL.

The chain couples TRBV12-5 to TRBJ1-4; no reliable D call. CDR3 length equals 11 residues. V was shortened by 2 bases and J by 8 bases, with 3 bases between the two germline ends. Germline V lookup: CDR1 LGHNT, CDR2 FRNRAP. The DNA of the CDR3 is TGTGCTAGTGGTTTGTCGGAAAAACTGTTTTTT. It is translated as CASGLSEKLFF.

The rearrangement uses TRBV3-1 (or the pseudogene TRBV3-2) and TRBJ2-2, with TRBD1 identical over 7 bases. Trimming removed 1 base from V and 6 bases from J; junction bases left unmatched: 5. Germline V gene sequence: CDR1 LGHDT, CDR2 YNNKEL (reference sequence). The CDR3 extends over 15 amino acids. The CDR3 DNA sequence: TGTGCCAGCAGCCAAGTGGGGCAGGGGGCCGGGGAGCTGTTTTTT. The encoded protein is CASSQVGQGAGELFF.

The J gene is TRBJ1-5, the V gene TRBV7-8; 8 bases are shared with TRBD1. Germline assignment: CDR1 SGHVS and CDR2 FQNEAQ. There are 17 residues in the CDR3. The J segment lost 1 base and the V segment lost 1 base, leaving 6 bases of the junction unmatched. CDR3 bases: TGTGCCAGCAGCTTAGATCAGGGGGCAAGGAGCAATCAGCCCCAGCATTTT. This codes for CASSLDQGARSNQPQHF.

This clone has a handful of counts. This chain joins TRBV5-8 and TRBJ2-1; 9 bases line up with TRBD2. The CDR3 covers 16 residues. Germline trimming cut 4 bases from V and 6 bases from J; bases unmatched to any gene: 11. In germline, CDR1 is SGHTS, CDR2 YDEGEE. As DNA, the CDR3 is TGTGCCAGCAGCCCCCGGAGCGGAGCGGGGGGCAATGAGCAGTTCTTC. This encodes CASSPRSGAGGNEQFF.

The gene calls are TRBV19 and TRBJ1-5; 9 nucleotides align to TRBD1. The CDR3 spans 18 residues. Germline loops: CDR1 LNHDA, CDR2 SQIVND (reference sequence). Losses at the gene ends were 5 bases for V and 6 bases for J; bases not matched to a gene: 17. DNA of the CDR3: TGTGCCAGTAGTGGCCGCGGAAGGGTACAGGGGGCACGTCAGCCCCAGCATTTT. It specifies CASSGRGRVQGARQPQHF.

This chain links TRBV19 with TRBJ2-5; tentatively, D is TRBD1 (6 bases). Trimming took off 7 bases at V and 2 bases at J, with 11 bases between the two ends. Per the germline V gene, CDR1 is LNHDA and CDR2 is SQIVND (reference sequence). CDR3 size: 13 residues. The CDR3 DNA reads TGTGCCAGTAAGGACAGTACTCAAGAGACCCAGTACTTC. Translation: CASKDSTQETQYF.

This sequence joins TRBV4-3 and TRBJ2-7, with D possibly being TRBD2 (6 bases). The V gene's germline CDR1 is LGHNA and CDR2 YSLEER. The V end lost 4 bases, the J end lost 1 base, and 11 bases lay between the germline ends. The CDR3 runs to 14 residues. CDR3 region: CASSPGTYSYEQYF. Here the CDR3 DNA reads TGCGCCAGCAGCCCCGGGACTTATTCCTACGAGCAGTACTTC.

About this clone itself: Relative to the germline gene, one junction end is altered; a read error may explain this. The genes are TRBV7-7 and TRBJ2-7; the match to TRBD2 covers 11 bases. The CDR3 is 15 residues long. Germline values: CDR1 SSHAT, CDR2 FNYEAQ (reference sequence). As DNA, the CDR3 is TGTGCTAGCAGCTTAGGAAGTCTAGCGGGAGGTCGGCAGTACTTC. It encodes CASSLGSLAGGRQYF.

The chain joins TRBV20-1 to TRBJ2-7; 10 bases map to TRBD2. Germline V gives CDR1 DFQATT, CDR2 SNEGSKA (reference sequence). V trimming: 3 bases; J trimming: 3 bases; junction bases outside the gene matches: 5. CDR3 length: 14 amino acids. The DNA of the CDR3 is TGCAGTGCTAGTCAGCCTAGCGGGAGCTACGAGCAGTACTTC. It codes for CSASQPSGSYEQYF.